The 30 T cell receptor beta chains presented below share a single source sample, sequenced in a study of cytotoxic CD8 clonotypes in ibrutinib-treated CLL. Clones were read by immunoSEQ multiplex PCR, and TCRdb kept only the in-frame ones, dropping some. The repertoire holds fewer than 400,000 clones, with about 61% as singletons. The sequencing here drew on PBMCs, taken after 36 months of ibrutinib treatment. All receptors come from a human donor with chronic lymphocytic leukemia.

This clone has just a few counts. The chain's CDR3 is CASRAGTLNTEAFF. In DNA, the CDR3 is TGCGCCAGTCGGGCAGGGACACTAAACACTGAAGCTTTCTTT. The V call is TRBV4-1, the J call TRBJ1-1; weak D call: TRBD1 (6 bases). The germline gives CDR1 MGHRA, CDR2 YSYEKL. This CDR3 has 14 residues. V lost 9 bases and J 2 bases, leaving 16 bases between the germline ends.

CDR3 sequence: CASSLDRGDGGYTF. CDR3 in DNA: TGTGCCAGCAGCTTAGATCGGGGGGACGGAGGCTACACCTTC. The V gene is TRBV11-2, the J gene TRBJ1-2, with D perhaps matching TRBD1 (5 bases). The CDR3 is 14 residues long. Per germline, CDR1 SGHAT and CDR2 FQNNGV. Trimming shortened V by 0 bases and J by 8 bases, and 13 bases separated the two germline ends.

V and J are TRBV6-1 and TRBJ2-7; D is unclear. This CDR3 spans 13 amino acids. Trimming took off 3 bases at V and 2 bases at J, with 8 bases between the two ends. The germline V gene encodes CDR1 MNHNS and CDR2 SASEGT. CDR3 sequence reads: CASSDGPPYEQYF. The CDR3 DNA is TGTGCCAGCAGTGACGGGCCGCCCTACGAGCAGTACTTC.

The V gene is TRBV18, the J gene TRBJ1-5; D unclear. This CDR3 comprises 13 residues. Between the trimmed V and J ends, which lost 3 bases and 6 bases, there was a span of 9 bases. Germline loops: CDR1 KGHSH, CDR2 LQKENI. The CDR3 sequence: CASSPEVGQPQHF. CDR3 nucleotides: TGTGCCAGCTCACCCGAGGTCGGTCAGCCCCAGCATTTT.

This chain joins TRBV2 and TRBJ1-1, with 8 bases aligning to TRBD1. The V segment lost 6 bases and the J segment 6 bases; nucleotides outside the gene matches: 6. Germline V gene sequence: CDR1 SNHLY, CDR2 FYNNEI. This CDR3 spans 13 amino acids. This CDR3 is CASSGGTGPEAFF. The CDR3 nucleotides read TGTGCCAGCAGCGGTGGGACAGGTCCTGAAGCTTTCTTT.

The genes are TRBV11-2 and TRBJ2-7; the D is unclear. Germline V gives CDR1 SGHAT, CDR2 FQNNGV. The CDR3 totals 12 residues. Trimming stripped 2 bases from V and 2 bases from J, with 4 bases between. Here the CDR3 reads CASSLLAYEQYF. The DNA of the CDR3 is TGTGCCAGCAGCTTACTGGCCTACGAGCAGTACTTC.

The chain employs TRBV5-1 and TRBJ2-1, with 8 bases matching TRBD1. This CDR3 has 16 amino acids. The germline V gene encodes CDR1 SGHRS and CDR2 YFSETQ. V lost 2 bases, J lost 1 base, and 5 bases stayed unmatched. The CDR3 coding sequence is TGCGCCAGCAGCTTCGGGACAGGAACTTCCTACAATGAGCAGTTCTTC. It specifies CASSFGTGTSYNEQFF.

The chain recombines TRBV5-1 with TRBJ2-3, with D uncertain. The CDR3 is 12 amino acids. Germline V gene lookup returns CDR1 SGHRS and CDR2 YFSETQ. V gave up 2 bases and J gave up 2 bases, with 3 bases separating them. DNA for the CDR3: TGCGCCAGCAGCTTCCCCACAGATACGCAGTATTTT. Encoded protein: CASSFPTDTQYF.

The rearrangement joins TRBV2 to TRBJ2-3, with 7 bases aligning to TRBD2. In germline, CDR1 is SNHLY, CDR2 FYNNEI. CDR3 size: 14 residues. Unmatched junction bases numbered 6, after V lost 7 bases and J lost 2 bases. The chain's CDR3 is CASKQRGLTDTQYF. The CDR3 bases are TGTGCCAGCAAGCAGCGGGGCCTCACAGATACGCAGTATTTT.

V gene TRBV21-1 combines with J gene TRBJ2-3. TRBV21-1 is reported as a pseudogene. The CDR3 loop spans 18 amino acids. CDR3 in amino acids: CASSKALSLYGPTDTQYF. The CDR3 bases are TGTGCCAGCAGCAAAGCGCTTAGTCTGTATGGCCCCACAGATACGCAGTATTTT.

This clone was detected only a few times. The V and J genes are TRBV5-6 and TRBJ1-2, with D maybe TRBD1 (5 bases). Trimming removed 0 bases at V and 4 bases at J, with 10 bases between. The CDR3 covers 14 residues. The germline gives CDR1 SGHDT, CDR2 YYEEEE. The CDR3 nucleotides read TGTGCCAGCAGCTTGGCGGGGGGAGGCTATGGCTACACCTTC. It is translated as CASSLAGGGYGYTF.

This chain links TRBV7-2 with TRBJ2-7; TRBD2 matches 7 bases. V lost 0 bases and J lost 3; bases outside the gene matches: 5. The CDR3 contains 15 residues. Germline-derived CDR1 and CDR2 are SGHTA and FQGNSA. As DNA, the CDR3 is TGTGCCAGCAGCTTAGCGGCGGGAGTCGTCTACGAGCAGTACTTC. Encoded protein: CASSLAAGVVYEQYF.

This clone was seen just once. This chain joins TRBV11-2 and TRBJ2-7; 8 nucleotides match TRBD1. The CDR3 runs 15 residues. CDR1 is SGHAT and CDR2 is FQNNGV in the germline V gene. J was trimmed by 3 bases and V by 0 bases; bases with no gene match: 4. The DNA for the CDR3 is TGTGCCAGCAGCTTAGAAGGGACAGGTATCTACGAGCAGTACTTC. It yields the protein CASSLEGTGIYEQYF.

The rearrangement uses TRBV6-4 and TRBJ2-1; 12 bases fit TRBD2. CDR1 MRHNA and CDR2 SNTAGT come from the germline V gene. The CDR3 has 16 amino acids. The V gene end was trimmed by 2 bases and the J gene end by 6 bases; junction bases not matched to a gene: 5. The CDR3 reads CASSDQGLAGSNEQFF. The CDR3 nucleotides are TGTGCCAGCAGTGACCAGGGACTAGCGGGTTCCAATGAGCAGTTCTTC.

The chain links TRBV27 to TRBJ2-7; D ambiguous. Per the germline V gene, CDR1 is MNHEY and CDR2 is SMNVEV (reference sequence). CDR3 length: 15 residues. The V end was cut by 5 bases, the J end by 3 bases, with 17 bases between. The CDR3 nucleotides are TGTGCCAGCAGTCATAGGACCGATCCATTCTACGAGCAGTACTTC. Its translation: CASSHRTDPFYEQYF.

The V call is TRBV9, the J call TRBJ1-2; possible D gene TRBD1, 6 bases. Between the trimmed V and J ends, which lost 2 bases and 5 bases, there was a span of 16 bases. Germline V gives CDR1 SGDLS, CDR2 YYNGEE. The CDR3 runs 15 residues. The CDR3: CASSVYGQGLYGYTF. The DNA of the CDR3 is TGTGCCAGCAGCGTTTATGGGCAGGGGTTATATGGCTACACCTTC.

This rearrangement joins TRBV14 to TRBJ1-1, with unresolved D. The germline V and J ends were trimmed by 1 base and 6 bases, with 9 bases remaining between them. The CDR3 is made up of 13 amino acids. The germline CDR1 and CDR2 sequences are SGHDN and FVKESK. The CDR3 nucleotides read TGTGCCAGCAGCCAAGCAGGAGGGCCTGAAGCTTTCTTT. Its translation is CASSQAGGPEAFF.

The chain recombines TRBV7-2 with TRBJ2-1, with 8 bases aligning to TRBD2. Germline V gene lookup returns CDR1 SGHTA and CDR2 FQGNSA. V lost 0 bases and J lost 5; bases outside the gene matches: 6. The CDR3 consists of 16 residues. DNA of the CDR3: TGTGCCAGCAGCTTAGCGGCGGGAGGCACACACAATGAGCAGTTCTTC. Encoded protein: CASSLAAGGTHNEQFF.

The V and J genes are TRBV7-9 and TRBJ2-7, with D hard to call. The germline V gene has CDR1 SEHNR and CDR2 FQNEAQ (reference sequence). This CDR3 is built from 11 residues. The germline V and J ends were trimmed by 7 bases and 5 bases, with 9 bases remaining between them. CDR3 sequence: CASNLLDEQYF. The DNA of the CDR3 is TGTGCCAGCAACCTTTTAGACGAGCAGTACTTC.

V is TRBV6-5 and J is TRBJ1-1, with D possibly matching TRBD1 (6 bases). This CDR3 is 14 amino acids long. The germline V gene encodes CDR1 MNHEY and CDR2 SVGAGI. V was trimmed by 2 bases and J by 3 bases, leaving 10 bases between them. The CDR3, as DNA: TGTGCCAGCAGTTACGGAGGGGGGGACACTGAAGCTTTCTTT. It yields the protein CASSYGGGDTEAFF.

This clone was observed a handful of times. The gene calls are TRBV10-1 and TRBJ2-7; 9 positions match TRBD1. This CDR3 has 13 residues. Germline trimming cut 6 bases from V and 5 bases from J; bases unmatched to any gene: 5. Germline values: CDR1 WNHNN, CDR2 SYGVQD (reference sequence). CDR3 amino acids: CASSRDRVNEQYF. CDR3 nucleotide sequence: TGCGCCAGCAGCCGGGACAGGGTAAACGAGCAGTACTTC.

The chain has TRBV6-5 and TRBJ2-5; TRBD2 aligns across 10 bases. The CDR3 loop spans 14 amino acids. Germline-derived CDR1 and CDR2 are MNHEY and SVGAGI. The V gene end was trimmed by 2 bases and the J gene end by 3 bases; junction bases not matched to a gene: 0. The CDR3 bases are TGTGCCAGCAGTTACACTAGCGGGGAAGAGACCCAGTACTTC. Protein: CASSYTSGEETQYF.

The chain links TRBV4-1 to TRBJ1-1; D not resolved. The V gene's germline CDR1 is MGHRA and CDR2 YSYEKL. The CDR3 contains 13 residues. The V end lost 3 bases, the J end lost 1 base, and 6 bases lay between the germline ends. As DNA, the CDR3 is TGCGCCAGCAGCCAGCATAAGAACACTGAAGCTTTCTTT. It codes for CASSQHKNTEAFF.

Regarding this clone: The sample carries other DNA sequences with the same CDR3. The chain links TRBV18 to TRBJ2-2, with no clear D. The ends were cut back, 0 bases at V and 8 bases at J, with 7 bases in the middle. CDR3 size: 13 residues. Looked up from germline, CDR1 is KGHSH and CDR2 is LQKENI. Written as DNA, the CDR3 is TGTGCCAGCTCACCACCGGAGACGGGGGAGCTGTTTTTT. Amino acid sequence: CASSPPETGELFF.

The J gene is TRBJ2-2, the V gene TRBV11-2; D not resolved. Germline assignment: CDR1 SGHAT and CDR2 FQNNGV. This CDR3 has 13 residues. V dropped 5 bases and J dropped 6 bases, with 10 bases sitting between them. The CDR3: CASSLDGPGELFF. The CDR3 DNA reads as TGTGCCAGCAGCCTGGACGGGCCCGGGGAGCTGTTTTTT.

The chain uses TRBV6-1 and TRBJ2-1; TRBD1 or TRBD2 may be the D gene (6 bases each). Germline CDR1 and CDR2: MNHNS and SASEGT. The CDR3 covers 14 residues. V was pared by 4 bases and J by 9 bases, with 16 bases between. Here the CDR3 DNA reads TGTGCCAGCAGTGCGCCTGGGGGGCTGGGTGAGCAGTTCTTC. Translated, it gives CASSAPGGLGEQFF.

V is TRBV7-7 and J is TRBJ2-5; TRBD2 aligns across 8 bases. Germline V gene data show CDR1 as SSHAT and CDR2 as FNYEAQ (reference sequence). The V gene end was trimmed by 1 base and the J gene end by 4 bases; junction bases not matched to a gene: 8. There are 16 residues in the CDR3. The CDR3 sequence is CASSLGGSGMRETQYF. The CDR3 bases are TGTGCCAGCAGCTTAGGGGGTAGCGGGATGAGAGAGACCCAGTACTTC.

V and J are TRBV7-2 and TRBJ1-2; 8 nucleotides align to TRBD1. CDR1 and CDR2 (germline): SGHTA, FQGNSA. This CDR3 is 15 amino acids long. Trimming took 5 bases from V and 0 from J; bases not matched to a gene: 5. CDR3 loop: CASSPWTGPNYGYTF. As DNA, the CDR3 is TGTGCCAGCAGCCCTTGGACAGGGCCTAACTATGGCTACACCTTC.

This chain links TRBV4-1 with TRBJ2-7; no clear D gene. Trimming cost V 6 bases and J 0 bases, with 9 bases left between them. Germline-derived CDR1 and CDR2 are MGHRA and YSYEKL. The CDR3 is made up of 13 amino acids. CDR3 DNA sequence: TGCGCCAGCAGTCGTTCAGACTCCTACGAGCAGTACTTC. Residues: CASSRSDSYEQYF.

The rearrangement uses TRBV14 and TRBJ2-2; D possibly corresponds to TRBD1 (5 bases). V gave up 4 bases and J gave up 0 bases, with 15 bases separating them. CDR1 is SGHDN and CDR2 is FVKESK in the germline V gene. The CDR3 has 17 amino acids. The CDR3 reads CASSPRWGRANTGELFF. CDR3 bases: TGTGCCAGCAGCCCTCGCTGGGGCAGGGCGAACACCGGGGAGCTGTTTTTT. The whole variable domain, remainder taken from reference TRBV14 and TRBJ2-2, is EAGVTQFPSHSVIEKGQTVTLRCDPISGHDNLYWYRRVMGKEIKFLLHFVKESKQDESGMPNNRFLAERTGGTYSTLKVQPAELEDSGVYFCASSPRWGRANTGELFFGEGSRLTVL.